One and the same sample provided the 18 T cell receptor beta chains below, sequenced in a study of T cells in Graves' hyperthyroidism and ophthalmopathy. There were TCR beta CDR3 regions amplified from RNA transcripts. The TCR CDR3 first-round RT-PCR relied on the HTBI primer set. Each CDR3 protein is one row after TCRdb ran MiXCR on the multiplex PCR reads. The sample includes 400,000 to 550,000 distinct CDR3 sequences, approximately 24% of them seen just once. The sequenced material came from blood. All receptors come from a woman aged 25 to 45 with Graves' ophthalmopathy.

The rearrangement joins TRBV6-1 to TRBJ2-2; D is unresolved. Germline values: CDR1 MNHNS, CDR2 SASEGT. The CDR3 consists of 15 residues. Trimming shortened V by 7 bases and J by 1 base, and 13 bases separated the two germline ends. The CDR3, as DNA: TGTGCCAGCATCCAAACGGAGAGGAACACCGGGGAGCTGTTTTTT. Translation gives CASIQTERNTGELFF.

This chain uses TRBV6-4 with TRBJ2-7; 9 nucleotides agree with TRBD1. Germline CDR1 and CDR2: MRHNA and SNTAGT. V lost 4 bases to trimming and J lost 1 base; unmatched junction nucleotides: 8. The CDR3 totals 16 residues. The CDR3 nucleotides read TGTGCCAGCAGTGCTCGAAGGGACAGGGTGTCCTACGAGCAGTACTTC. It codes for CASSARRDRVSYEQYF.

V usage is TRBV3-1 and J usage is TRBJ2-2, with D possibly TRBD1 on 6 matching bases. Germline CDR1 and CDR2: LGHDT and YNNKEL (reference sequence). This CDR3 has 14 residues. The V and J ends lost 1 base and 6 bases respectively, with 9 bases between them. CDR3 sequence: CASSQAGTPGELFF. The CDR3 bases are TGTGCCAGCAGCCAAGCAGGGACACCCGGGGAGCTGTTTTTT.

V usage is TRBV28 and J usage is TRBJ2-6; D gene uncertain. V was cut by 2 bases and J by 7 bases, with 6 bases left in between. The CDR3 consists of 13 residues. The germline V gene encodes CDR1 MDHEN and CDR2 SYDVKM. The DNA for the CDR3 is TGTGCCAGCAGTTTAAAGGGAGCCAACGTCCTGACTTTC. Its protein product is CASSLKGANVLTF.

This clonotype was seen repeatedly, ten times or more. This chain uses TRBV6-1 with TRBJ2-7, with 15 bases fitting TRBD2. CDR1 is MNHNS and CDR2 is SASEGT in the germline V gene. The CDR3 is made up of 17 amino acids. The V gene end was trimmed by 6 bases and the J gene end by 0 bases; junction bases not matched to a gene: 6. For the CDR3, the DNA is TGTGCCAGCAGAGAACCGGGACTAGCGGGGGGCTCCTACGAGCAGTACTTC. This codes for CASREPGLAGGSYEQYF.

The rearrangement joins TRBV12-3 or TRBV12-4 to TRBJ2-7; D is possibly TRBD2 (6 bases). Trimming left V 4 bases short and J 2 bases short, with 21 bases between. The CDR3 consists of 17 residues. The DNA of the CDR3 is TGTGCCAGCAGTTCCACCGCCGGGGGTGGACGCACCTACGAGCAGTACTTC. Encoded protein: CASSSTAGGGRTYEQYF.

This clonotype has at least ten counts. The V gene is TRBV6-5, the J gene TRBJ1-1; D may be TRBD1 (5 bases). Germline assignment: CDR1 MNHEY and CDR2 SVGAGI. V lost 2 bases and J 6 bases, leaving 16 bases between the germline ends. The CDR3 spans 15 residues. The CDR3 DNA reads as TGTGCCAGCAGTTACCGGGGAGTAGGAGGGGCTGAAGCTTTCTTT. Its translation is CASSYRGVGGAEAFF.

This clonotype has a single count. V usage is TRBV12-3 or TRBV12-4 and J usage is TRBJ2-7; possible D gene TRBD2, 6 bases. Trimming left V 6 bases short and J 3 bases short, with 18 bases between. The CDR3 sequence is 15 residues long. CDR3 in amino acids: CASSDRDWESYEQYF. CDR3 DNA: TGTGCCAGCAGCGACCGGGACTGGGAAAGCTACGAGCAGTACTTC.

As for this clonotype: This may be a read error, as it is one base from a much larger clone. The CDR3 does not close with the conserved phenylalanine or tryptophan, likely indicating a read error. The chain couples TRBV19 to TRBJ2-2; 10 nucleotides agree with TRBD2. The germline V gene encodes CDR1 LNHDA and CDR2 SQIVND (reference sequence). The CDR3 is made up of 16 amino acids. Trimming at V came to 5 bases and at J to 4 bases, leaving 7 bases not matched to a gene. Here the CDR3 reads CASSPGTSVITGELFL. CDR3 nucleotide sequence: TGTGCCAGTAGTCCCGGGACTAGCGTCATCACCGGGGAGCTGTTTTTG.

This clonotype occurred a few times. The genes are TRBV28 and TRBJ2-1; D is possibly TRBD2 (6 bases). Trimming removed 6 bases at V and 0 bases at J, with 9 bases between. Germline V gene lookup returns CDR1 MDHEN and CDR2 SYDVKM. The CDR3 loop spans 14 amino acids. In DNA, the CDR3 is TGTGCCAGCAGACCCGGGGGCTCCTACAATGAGCAGTTCTTC. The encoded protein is CASRPGGSYNEQFF.

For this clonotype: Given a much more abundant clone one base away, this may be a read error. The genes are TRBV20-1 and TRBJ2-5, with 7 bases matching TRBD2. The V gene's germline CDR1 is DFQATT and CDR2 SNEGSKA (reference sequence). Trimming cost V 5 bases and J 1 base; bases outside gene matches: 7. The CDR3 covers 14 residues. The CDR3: CSAFWDYLQETQYF. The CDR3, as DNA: TGCAGTGCTTTCTGGGACTACCTCCAAGAGACCCAGTACTTC.

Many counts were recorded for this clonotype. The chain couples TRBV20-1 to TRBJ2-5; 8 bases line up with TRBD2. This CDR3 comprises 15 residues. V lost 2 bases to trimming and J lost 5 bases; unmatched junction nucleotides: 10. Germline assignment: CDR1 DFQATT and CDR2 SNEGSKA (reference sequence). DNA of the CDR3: TGCAGTGCTAGACTACCGGGACTAGATGCCGAGACCCAGTACTTC. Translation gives CSARLPGLDAETQYF.

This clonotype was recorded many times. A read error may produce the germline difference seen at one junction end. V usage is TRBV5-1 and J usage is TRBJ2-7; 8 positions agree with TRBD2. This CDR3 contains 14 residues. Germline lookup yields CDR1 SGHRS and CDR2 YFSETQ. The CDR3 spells CASSGGLDSNEQYF. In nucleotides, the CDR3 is TGCGCCAGCAGCGGGGGACTAGACTCCAACGAGCAGTACTTC.

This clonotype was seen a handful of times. CDR3 amino acids: CSARGRIPYEQYF. CDR3 DNA: TGCAGTGCTAGGGGACGGATCCCCTACGAGCAGTACTTC. This sequence joins TRBV20-1 and TRBJ2-7; D is tentatively TRBD1 or TRBD2 (5 bases each). V lost 3 bases and J lost 2, with 11 bases in between. The CDR3 has 13 amino acids. Germline CDR1 and CDR2: DFQATT and SNEGSKA (reference sequence).

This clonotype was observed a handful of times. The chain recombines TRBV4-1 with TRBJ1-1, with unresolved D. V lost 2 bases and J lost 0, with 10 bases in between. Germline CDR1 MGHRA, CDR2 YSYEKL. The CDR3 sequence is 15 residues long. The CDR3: CASSQKLAVNTEAFF. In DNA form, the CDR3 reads TGCGCCAGCAGCCAAAAATTGGCGGTGAACACTGAAGCTTTCTTT.

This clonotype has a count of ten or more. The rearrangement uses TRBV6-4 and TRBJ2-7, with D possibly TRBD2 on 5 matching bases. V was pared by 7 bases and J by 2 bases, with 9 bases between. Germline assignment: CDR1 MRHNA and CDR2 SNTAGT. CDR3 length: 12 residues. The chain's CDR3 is CASNEGTYEQYF. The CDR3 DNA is TGTGCCAGCAATGAGGGAACCTACGAGCAGTACTTC.

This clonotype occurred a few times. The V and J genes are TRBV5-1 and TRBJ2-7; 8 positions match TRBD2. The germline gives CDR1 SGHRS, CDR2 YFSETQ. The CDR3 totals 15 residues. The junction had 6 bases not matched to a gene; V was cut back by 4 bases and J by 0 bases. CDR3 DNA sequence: TGCGCCAGCAGCCCACAGACTAGCGTCTCCTACGAGCAGTACTTC. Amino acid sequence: CASSPQTSVSYEQYF.

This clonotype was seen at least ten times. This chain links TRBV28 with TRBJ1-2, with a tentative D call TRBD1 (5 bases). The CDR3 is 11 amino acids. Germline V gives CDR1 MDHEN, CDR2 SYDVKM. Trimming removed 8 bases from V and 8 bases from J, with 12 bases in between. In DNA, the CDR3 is TGTGCCAGCGGGGGAGAGTACGGCTACACCTTC. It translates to CASGGEYGYTF.